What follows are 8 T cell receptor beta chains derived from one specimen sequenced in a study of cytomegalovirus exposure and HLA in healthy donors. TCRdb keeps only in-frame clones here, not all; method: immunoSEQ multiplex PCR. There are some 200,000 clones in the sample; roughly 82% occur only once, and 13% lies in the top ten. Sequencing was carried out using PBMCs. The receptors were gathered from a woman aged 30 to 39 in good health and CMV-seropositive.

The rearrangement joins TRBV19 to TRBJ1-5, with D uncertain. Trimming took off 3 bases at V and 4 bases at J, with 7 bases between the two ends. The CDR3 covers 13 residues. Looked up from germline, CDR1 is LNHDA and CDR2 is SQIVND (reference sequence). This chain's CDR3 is CASSISLNQPQHF. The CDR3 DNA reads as TGTGCCAGTAGTATCTCCCTAAATCAGCCCCAGCATTTT.

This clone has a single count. The CDR3, as DNA: TGCGCCAGCAGCCCCGGTCAGGGAGGGGGAAACATTCAGTACTTC. It specifies CASSPGQGGGNIQYF. The chain links TRBV5-1 to TRBJ2-4, with D perhaps TRBD2 (7 bases). CDR1 is SGHRS and CDR2 is YFSETQ in the germline V gene. This CDR3 comprises 15 residues. Trimming took off 4 bases at V and 6 bases at J, with 17 bases between the two ends.

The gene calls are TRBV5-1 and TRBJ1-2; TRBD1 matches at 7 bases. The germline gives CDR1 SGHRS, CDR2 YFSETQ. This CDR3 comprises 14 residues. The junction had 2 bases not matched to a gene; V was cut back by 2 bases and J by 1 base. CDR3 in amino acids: CASSLTGDNYGYTF. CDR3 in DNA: TGCGCCAGCAGCTTAACAGGGGATAACTATGGCTACACCTTC.

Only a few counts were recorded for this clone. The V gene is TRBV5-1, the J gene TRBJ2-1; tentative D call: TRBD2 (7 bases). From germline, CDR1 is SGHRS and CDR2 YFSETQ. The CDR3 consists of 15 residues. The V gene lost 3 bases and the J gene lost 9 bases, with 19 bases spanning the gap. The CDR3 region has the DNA TGCGCCAGCAGCTCCCGGGTTGGGGGGGCGGTTGAGCAGTTCTTC. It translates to CASSSRVGGAVEQFF.

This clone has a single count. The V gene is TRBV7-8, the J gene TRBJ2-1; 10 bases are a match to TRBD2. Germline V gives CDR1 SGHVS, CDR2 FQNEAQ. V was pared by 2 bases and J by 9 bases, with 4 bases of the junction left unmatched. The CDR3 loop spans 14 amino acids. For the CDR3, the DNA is TGTGCCAGCAGCTTAAGCGGGGGGGGCACTGAGCAGTTCTTC. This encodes CASSLSGGGTEQFF.

The CDR3 bases are TGCAGCGTTGAAGACCGACCCTCGCAGGGGGGATACGAGCAGTACTTC. Its translation: CSVEDRPSQGGYEQYF. The chain recombines TRBV29-1 with TRBJ2-7; D might be TRBD1 (7 bases). This CDR3 contains 16 residues. Germline CDR1 SQVTM, CDR2 ANQGSEA. The V end lost 0 bases, the J end lost 4 bases, and 19 bases lay between the germline ends.

CDR3 nucleotides: TGTGCCACCCGACACCACTCCTACGAGCAGTACTTC. Amino acids: CATRHHSYEQYF. The gene calls are TRBV15 and TRBJ2-7; D remains ambiguous. Trimming removed 8 bases at V and 0 bases at J, with 8 bases between. The CDR3 is 12 amino acids. The germline V gene has CDR1 LNHNV and CDR2 YYDKDF (reference sequence).

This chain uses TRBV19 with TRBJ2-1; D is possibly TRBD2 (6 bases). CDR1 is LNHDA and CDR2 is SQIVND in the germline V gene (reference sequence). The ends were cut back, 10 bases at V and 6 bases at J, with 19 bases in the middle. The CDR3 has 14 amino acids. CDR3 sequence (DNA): TGTGCCACCTCAGGTCTAGCGCCGAGCAATGAGCAGTTCTTC. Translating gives CATSGLAPSNEQFF.